The rows below give T cell receptor beta chains drawn from one sample of a study of PD-L1 blockade in urothelial cancer. Produced via immunoSEQ multiplex PCR; TCRdb's table is partial and in-frame only. The sample includes about 87,000 clones, about 90% of them seen just once. The source material was PBMCs, sampled around atezolizumab (anti-PD-L1) treatment. These receptors were obtained from a woman over 75 with urothelial cancer. The CDR3 runs from the conserved cysteine through the conserved F or W. The D gene is left open where the match is weak. Clone sizes are given selectively: once, few, many, or a class where the clone is expanded.

D gene: NA; V gene: TRBV11-3; clone size: NA; J gene: TRBJ2-5; CDR3 protein: CASSLGHLGGKETQYF; CDR3 DNA: TGTGCCAGCAGCTTAGGGCACTTGGGGGGAAAAGAGACCCAGTACTTC
D gene: TRBD2; V gene: TRBV7-3; clone size: NA; J gene: TRBJ2-1; CDR3 protein: CASSPGGKAANEQFF; CDR3 DNA: TGTGCCAGCAGCCCCGGGGGGAAAGCGGCCAATGAGCAGTTCTTC
D gene: NA; V gene: TRBV6-6; clone size: NA; J gene: TRBJ2-1; CDR3 protein: CASSYPTTSSGEQFF; CDR3 DNA: TGTGCCAGCAGTTACCCAACCACTAGCTCGGGTGAGCAGTTCTTC
D gene: NA; V gene: TRBV5-1; clone size: NA; J gene: TRBJ2-7; CDR3 protein: CASSLTSGTPPEQYF; CDR3 DNA: TGCGCCAGCAGCTTGACCTCCGGGACACCGCCCGAGCAGTACTTC
D gene: TRBD2; V gene: TRBV27; clone size: NA; J gene: TRBJ2-7; CDR3 protein: CASSSISGSGYEQYF; CDR3 DNA: TGTGCCAGCAGTTCAATTAGCGGGAGCGGGTACGAGCAGTACTTC
D gene: TRBD2; V gene: TRBV9; clone size: NA; J gene: TRBJ2-2; CDR3 protein: CASSLGLAGDTGELFF; CDR3 DNA: TGTGCCAGCAGCCTGGGACTAGCGGGCGACACCGGGGAGCTGTTTTTT
D gene: NA; V gene: TRBV4-1; clone size: NA; J gene: TRBJ2-5; CDR3 protein: CASSQFERLPYLQETQYF; CDR3 DNA: TGCGCCAGCAGCCAATTTGAGAGGCTCCCTTACCTCCAAGAGACCCAGTACTTC
D gene: NA; V gene: TRBV14; clone size: NA; J gene: TRBJ1-2; CDR3 protein: CASSQVRGYYGYTF; CDR3 DNA: TGTGCCAGCAGCCAAGTCCGCGGATACTATGGCTACACCTTC
D gene: TRBD1; V gene: TRBV7-2; clone size: once; J gene: TRBJ1-5; CDR3 protein: CASSTGVNQPQHF; CDR3 DNA: TGTGCCAGCAGCACAGGGGTCAATCAGCCCCAGCATTTT
D gene: TRBD2; V gene: TRBV5-1; clone size: NA; J gene: TRBJ2-4; CDR3 protein: CASSFTIQGLAANIQYF; CDR3 DNA: TGCGCCAGCAGCTTCACAATCCAGGGACTAGCGGCAAACATTCAGTACTTC
D gene: NA; V gene: TRBV7-3; clone size: once; J gene: TRBJ2-7; CDR3 protein: CASSLQRAETYEQYF; CDR3 DNA: TGTGCCAGCAGCCTCCAGAGGGCGGAGACCTACGAGCAGTACTTC
D gene: TRBD1; V gene: TRBV7-3; clone size: NA; J gene: TRBJ2-2; CDR3 protein: CASSLTGGDTGELFF; CDR3 DNA: TGTGCCAGCAGCTTGACAGGGGGCGACACCGGGGAGCTGTTTTTT
D gene: TRBD1; V gene: TRBV5-5; clone size: NA; J gene: TRBJ2-2; CDR3 protein: CASSPGQPNTGELFF; CDR3 DNA: TGTGCCAGCAGCCCGGGACAGCCGAACACCGGGGAGCTGTTTTTT
D gene: TRBD2; V gene: TRBV7-2; clone size: NA; J gene: TRBJ2-7; CDR3 protein: CASSLAGTSGSGEQYF; CDR3 DNA: TGTGCCAGCAGCTTAGCCGGGACTAGCGGGAGTGGCGAGCAGTACTTC
D gene: NA; V gene: TRBV10-3; clone size: NA; J gene: TRBJ1-2; CDR3 protein: CAISDGGRVYGYTF; CDR3 DNA: TGTGCCATCAGTGACGGGGGGCGCGTCTATGGCTACACCTTC
D gene: TRBD1; V gene: TRBV28; clone size: NA; J gene: TRBJ2-3; CDR3 protein: CASSLGTVSTDTQYF; CDR3 DNA: TGTGCCAGCAGTTTAGGGACAGTTAGCACAGATACGCAGTATTTT
D gene: TRBD1; V gene: TRBV6-6; clone size: NA; J gene: TRBJ1-1; CDR3 protein: CASSSTGENTEAFF; CDR3 DNA: TGTGCCAGCTCCTCGACAGGGGAGAACACTGAAGCTTTCTTT
D gene: TRBD2; V gene: TRBV5-1; clone size: NA; J gene: TRBJ2-3; CDR3 protein: CASSLVREGRADTQYF; CDR3 DNA: TGCGCCAGCAGCTTGGTGCGGGAGGGCCGGGCAGATACGCAGTATTTT
D gene: TRBD1; V gene: TRBV10-1; clone size: NA; J gene: TRBJ1-2; CDR3 protein: CASSGDRAYGYTF; CDR3 DNA: TGCGCCAGCAGTGGAGACAGGGCCTATGGCTACACCTTC
D gene: TRBD2; V gene: TRBV6-1; clone size: NA; J gene: TRBJ2-7; CDR3 protein: CASNSGRAFEEQYF; CDR3 DNA: TGTGCCAGTAATAGCGGGAGGGCCTTCGAGGAGCAGTACTTC
D gene: TRBD2; V gene: TRBV25-1; clone size: NA; J gene: TRBJ2-2; CDR3 protein: CASSEIAGTGELFF; CDR3 DNA: TGTGCCAGCAGTGAAATAGCGGGCACCGGGGAGCTGTTTTTT
D gene: NA; V gene: TRBV27; clone size: NA; J gene: TRBJ2-5; CDR3 protein: CASSPRGAETQYF; CDR3 DNA: TGTGCCAGCAGCCCCAGGGGGGCAGAGACCCAGTACTTC
D gene: NA; V gene: TRBV9; clone size: NA; J gene: TRBJ2-5; CDR3 protein: CASSVVGGGETQYF; CDR3 DNA: TGTGCCAGCAGCGTAGTTGGGGGCGGGGAGACCCAGTACTTC
D gene: TRBD2; V gene: TRBV7-9; clone size: NA; J gene: TRBJ2-1; CDR3 protein: CASSPPLGRGNNEQFF; CDR3 DNA: TGTGCCAGCAGCCCCCCGCTCGGGAGGGGGAACAATGAGCAGTTCTTC
D gene: NA; V gene: TRBV7-3; clone size: NA; J gene: TRBJ2-3; CDR3 protein: CASSPRLTDTQYF; CDR3 DNA: TGTGCCAGCAGTCCGAGACTCACAGATACGCAGTATTTT
D gene: NA; V gene: TRBV19; clone size: once; J gene: TRBJ2-5; CDR3 protein: CASSIDHAGPEETQYF; CDR3 DNA: TGTGCCAGTAGTATAGATCACGCGGGACCGGAAGAGACCCAGTACTTC
D gene: TRBD2; V gene: TRBV5-6; clone size: once; J gene: TRBJ2-3; CDR3 protein: CASSLVGAGGVDTQYF; CDR3 DNA: TGTGCCAGCAGCTTGGTGGGCGCGGGAGGAGTAGATACGCAGTATTTT
D gene: NA; V gene: TRBV9; clone size: NA; J gene: TRBJ1-2; CDR3 protein: CASSVGGEGGYGYTF; CDR3 DNA: TGTGCCAGCAGCGTAGGGGGGGAGGGTGGCTATGGCTACACCTTC
D gene: TRBD1; V gene: TRBV28; clone size: NA; J gene: TRBJ1-1; CDR3 protein: CASRQGAVNTEAFF; CDR3 DNA: TGTGCCAGTCGACAGGGGGCTGTGAACACTGAAGCTTTCTTT
D gene: TRBD1; V gene: TRBV6-6; clone size: NA; J gene: TRBJ1-3; CDR3 protein: CASSQIRQGAGNTIYF; CDR3 DNA: TGTGCCAGCAGCCAAATCAGACAGGGAGCTGGAAACACCATATATTTT
D gene: NA; V gene: TRBV9; clone size: NA; J gene: TRBJ1-2; CDR3 protein: CASSTGAGQHYGYTF; CDR3 DNA: TGTGCCAGCAGCACGGGTGCCGGACAGCACTATGGCTACACCTTC
D gene: TRBD1; V gene: TRBV9; clone size: NA; J gene: TRBJ1-4; CDR3 protein: CASSVAPGTGGSEKLFF; CDR3 DNA: TGTGCCAGCAGCGTAGCACCAGGGACAGGGGGATCCGAAAAACTGTTTTTT
D gene: TRBD1; V gene: TRBV7-9; clone size: NA; J gene: TRBJ1-2; CDR3 protein: CASSATGGTVGYTF; CDR3 DNA: TGTGCCAGCAGCGCGACAGGGGGTACGGTCGGCTACACCTTC
D gene: NA; V gene: TRBV9; clone size: NA; J gene: TRBJ2-5; CDR3 protein: CASSVAGSETQYF; CDR3 DNA: TGTGCCAGCAGCGTAGCTGGCTCAGAGACCCAGTACTTC
D gene: TRBD1; V gene: TRBV28; clone size: NA; J gene: TRBJ1-4; CDR3 protein: CATKGQGSEKLFF; CDR3 DNA: TGTGCCACTAAGGGACAGGGAAGTGAAAAACTGTTTTTT
D gene: TRBD2; V gene: TRBV27; clone size: NA; J gene: TRBJ2-3; CDR3 protein: CASSPFPGASGRASTDTQYF; CDR3 DNA: TGTGCCAGCAGTCCTTTCCCCGGGGCTAGCGGGAGGGCCAGCACAGATACGCAGTATTTT
D gene: NA; V gene: TRBV9; clone size: NA; J gene: TRBJ2-2; CDR3 protein: CASSVGDGGIAGELFF; CDR3 DNA: TGTGCCAGCAGCGTAGGCGACGGGGGAATCGCCGGGGAGCTGTTTTTT